Below, 4 T cell receptor beta chains from the same sample are listed, as sequenced in a study of blood T cells in healthy people across ages. Through a sample-barcoded 5' primer and a J-beta primer mix, a second PCR was run for roughly 7 to 12 cycles. MiXCR was run by TCRdb on the 5' RACE reads, yielding one entry per CDR3 protein. The sample shows about 1.7 million distinct CDR3 sequences, roughly 28% of them seen only once. Sequences were obtained from blood. All receptors derive from a woman aged 25 to 39 in good health.

The genes are TRBV6-5 and TRBJ1-4; D gene ambiguous. V lost 7 bases and J lost 8, with 14 bases in between. The length of the CDR3 is 13 residues. CDR1 MNHEY and CDR2 SVGAGI come from the germline V gene. CDR3 bases: TGTGCCAGCACCCGAACCTTGGGGGAAAAACTGTTTTTT. Residues: CASTRTLGEKLFF.

The sample holds a few counts of this clonotype. The chain employs TRBV7-9 and TRBJ2-7, with D tentatively TRBD2 (5 bases). With 5 bases removed from V and 7 bases from J, the gap between germline ends came to 12 bases. The CDR3 has 12 amino acids. Germline loops: CDR1 SEHNR, CDR2 FQNEAQ (reference sequence). CDR3 sequence: CASSAGSGEQYF. CDR3 nucleotide sequence: TGTGCCAGCAGCGCTGGTTCGGGGGAGCAGTACTTC.

The V gene is TRBV6-1, the J gene TRBJ2-1; 8 bases map to TRBD2. Trimming removed 6 bases from V and 2 bases from J; junction bases left unmatched: 12. The CDR3 runs 17 residues. Germline lookup yields CDR1 MNHNS and CDR2 SASEGT. The chain's CDR3 is CASRTSGGGRTYNEQFF. The CDR3, as DNA: TGTGCCAGCAGAACTAGCGGCGGAGGGCGAACCTACAATGAGCAGTTCTTC.

This clonotype came up a few times. The chain is built from TRBV5-1 and TRBJ1-1; D might be TRBD1 (5 bases). The CDR3 totals 13 residues. Per germline, CDR1 SGHRS and CDR2 YFSETQ. V lost 4 bases and J lost 7, with 14 bases in between. The CDR3, as DNA: TGCGCCAGCAGCCTGCCATCAGGGAATGAAGCTTTCTTT. Translating it yields CASSLPSGNEAFF.